These 20 T cell receptor beta chains were sequenced from one sample in a study of cytomegalovirus exposure and HLA in healthy donors. Assay: immunoSEQ multiplex PCR; the TCRdb copy retains only in-frame clones and omits some. The sample lists 90,000 to 100,000 clones; roughly 84% were seen once. The sequenced sample was PBMCs. The receptor source for this set is a man between 18 and 35 years old in good health and CMV-seropositive.

This chain joins TRBV27 and TRBJ2-7, with 7 bases that match TRBD1. Germline V gene data show CDR1 as MNHEY and CDR2 as SMNVEV (reference sequence). The CDR3 loop spans 17 amino acids. Unmatched junction bases numbered 8, after V lost 0 bases and J lost 0 bases. Written as DNA, the CDR3 is TGTGCCAGCAGTTTATCCCGGGACAGTTTGAGCTCCTACGAGCAGTACTTC. Its translation: CASSLSRDSLSSYEQYF.

The V gene is TRBV28, the J gene TRBJ2-7, with TRBD2 matching over 10 bases. With 7 bases clipped from V and 0 bases from J, the junction kept 3 bases outside the gene matches. The germline V gene encodes CDR1 MDHEN and CDR2 SYDVKM. The CDR3 spans 14 residues. CDR3 nucleotides: TGTGCCAGCAATCTAGCGGGAGACTCCTACGAGCAGTACTTC. Translated: CASNLAGDSYEQYF. The whole variable domain, remainder taken from reference TRBV28 and TRBJ2-7, is DVKVTQSSRYLVKRTGEKVFLECVQDMDHENMFWYRQDPGLGLRLIYFSYDVKMKEKGDIPEGYSVSREKKERFSLILESASTNQTSMYLCASNLAGDSYEQYFGPGTRLTVT.

The CDR3 DNA follows: TGTGCCAGCAGCGCCGGGACAGGGAACAGCGGGAACACCATATATTTT. As protein: CASSAGTGNSGNTIYF. This chain links TRBV4-2 with TRBJ1-3, with TRBD1 identical over 9 bases. CDR1 and CDR2 from the germline V gene are LGHNA and YNFKEQ. Germline trimming cut 5 bases from V and 7 bases from J; bases unmatched to any gene: 12. CDR3 size: 16 residues.

This chain joins TRBV6-1 and TRBJ2-7, with D unclear. The CDR3 contains 13 residues. V was cut by 1 base and J by 3 bases, with 7 bases left in between. Germline V gene lookup returns CDR1 MNHNS and CDR2 SASEGT. The CDR3 here is CASSEVVYYEQYF. CDR3 nucleotides: TGTGCCAGCAGTGAAGTTGTATACTACGAGCAGTACTTC.

The chain combines TRBV6-4 with TRBJ2-1, with D unclear. Germline CDR1 reads MRHNA; CDR2 reads SNTAGT. This CDR3 comprises 15 residues. Deletions cut 3 bases from V and 2 bases from J, with 11 bases between. In nucleotides, the CDR3 is TGTGCCAGCAGTGAAACGCTAGATACCTACAATGAGCAGTTCTTC. This codes for CASSETLDTYNEQFF.

This clone was counted a few times. Other DNA sequences in this specimen translate into the identical CDR3. The gene calls are TRBV6-5 and TRBJ1-2, with D possibly being TRBD1 (5 bases). The germline V gene encodes CDR1 MNHEY and CDR2 SVGAGI. The CDR3 is 11 residues long. The V end lost 8 bases, the J end lost 8 bases, and 12 bases lay between the germline ends. CDR3 sequence (DNA): TGTGCCAGCTCTCCCGGGGGGGGCTACACCTTC. It yields the protein CASSPGGGYTF.

The chain has TRBV6-1 and TRBJ1-2; D uncertain. Germline CDR1 reads MNHNS; CDR2 reads SASEGT. The CDR3 extends over 16 amino acids. The V gene lost 0 bases and the J gene lost 8 bases, with 19 bases spanning the gap. CDR3 protein: CASSEATEGFQRGYTF. For the CDR3, the DNA is TGTGCCAGCAGTGAAGCGACGGAGGGTTTCCAAAGGGGCTACACCTTC.

The chain joins TRBV7-2 to TRBJ1-1; weak D call: TRBD1 (5 bases). The V and J ends lost 0 bases and 5 bases respectively, with 13 bases between them. This CDR3 region has 15 residues. Germline V CDR1 and CDR2: SGHTA, FQGNSA. CDR3 sequence (DNA): TGTGCCAGCAGCTTAGCGGGCAGGGAGGTAACTGAAGCTTTCTTT. Amino acids: CASSLAGREVTEAFF.

This clone was found a few times. The gene calls are TRBV6-6 and TRBJ2-3; 7 bases match TRBD2. The J segment lost 2 bases and the V segment lost 6 bases, leaving 8 bases of the junction unmatched. CDR3 length equals 15 residues. Per the germline V gene, CDR1 is MNHNY and CDR2 is SVGAGI (reference sequence). Written as DNA, the CDR3 is TGTGCCAGCAGGTCCGGGACTACGCACACAGATACGCAGTATTTT. Protein product: CASRSGTTHTDTQYF.

The chain has TRBV21-1 and TRBJ2-7; the table's D call, TRBD1, has no DNA check behind it. TRBV21-1 counts as a pseudogene. The CDR3 extends over 13 amino acids. The CDR3 loop is CASSLRQPYEQYF. In DNA, the CDR3 is TGTGCCAGCAGCCTGCGACAGCCCTACGAGCAGTACTTC.

The chain couples TRBV4-3 to TRBJ2-7; D unclear. The CDR3 sequence is 13 residues long. Trimming took 0 bases from V and 3 from J, leaving 6 bases between them. Germline V gives CDR1 LGHNA, CDR2 YSLEER. The chain's CDR3 is CASSQENGYEQYF. CDR3 in DNA: TGCGCCAGCAGCCAAGAAAACGGCTACGAGCAGTACTTC.

The chain combines TRBV5-1 with TRBJ2-1, with TRBD2 identical over 10 bases. Germline trimming cut 0 bases from V and 8 bases from J; bases unmatched to any gene: 11. The CDR3 consists of 17 residues. In germline, CDR1 is SGHRS, CDR2 YFSETQ. The CDR3 spells CASSLGVAGGFLDEQFF. Written as DNA, the CDR3 is TGCGCCAGCAGCTTGGGGGTAGCGGGAGGATTTTTAGATGAGCAGTTCTTC.

The chain combines TRBV29-1 with TRBJ1-2; 7 bases fit TRBD1. This CDR3 has 11 amino acids. V dropped 7 bases and J dropped 5; count of bases not matched to a gene: 4. Germline V gene lookup returns CDR1 SQVTM and CDR2 ANQGSEA. The CDR3 DNA sequence: TGCAGCGCCGAGACAGGGTATGGCTACACCTTC. Translation gives CSAETGYGYTF.

This chain joins TRBV6-6 and TRBJ2-1; 9 bases align to TRBD1. CDR1 MNHNY and CDR2 SVGAGI come from the germline V gene (reference sequence). Germline trimming cut 5 bases from V and 6 bases from J; bases unmatched to any gene: 5. The CDR3 sequence is 14 residues long. As DNA, the CDR3 is TGTGCCAGCAGTCTACAGGGGGCTAGCAATGAGCAGTTCTTC. It is translated as CASSLQGASNEQFF.

The V gene is TRBV11-3, the J gene TRBJ2-4; 7 bases fit TRBD2. J gave up 3 bases and V 4 bases, and 15 bases lay outside the gene matches. CDR3 length equals 18 residues. Germline CDR1 is SGHNT and CDR2 is YENEEA. CDR3 amino acids: CASSSLGGGSAYKNIQYF. The CDR3 nucleotides are TGTGCCAGCAGCTCCCTTGGAGGCGGGAGTGCGTACAAAAACATTCAGTACTTC.

A word on this clone: Different DNA sequences within this sample yield the same CDR3. The V call is TRBV4-1, the J call TRBJ2-7; D uncertain. The V gene lost 1 base and the J gene lost 4 bases, with 5 bases spanning the gap. The CDR3 extends over 12 amino acids. The V gene's germline CDR1 is MGHRA and CDR2 YSYEKL. The CDR3 DNA is TGCGCCAGCAGCCAAGCGGGTTACGAGCAGTACTTC. It codes for CASSQAGYEQYF.

The V gene is TRBV5-1, the J gene TRBJ2-5, with TRBD2 as a possible D gene (6 bases). CDR1 is SGHRS and CDR2 is YFSETQ in the germline V gene. This CDR3 is 15 amino acids long. Trimming took off 4 bases at V and 4 bases at J, with 17 bases between the two ends. The CDR3 region is CASSEEGTRGETQYF. CDR3 coding DNA: TGCGCCAGCAGCGAGGAGGGTACTAGGGGAGAGACCCAGTACTTC.

This rearrangement joins TRBV7-2 to TRBJ2-3, with TRBD2 as a possible D gene (5 bases). V lost 4 bases and J lost 0, with 11 bases in between. This CDR3 spans 15 amino acids. Looked up from germline, CDR1 is SGHTA and CDR2 is FQGNSA. CDR3 nucleotide sequence: TGTGCCAGCAGCTATGTGCGGACTAGCACAGATACGCAGTATTTT. Translation gives CASSYVRTSTDTQYF. The whole variable domain, filled in from reference TRBV7-2 and TRBJ2-3, reads GAGVSQSPSNKVTEKGKDVELRCDPISGHTALYWYRQSLGQGLEFLIYFQGNSAPDKSGLPSDRFSAERTGGSVSTLTIQRTQQEDSAVYLCASSYVRTSTDTQYFGPGTRLTVL.

V and J are TRBV19 and TRBJ2-1; 8 nucleotides agree with TRBD2. The CDR3 extends over 15 amino acids. V shed 3 bases and J 4 bases; nucleotides not matched to a gene: 5. Germline V CDR1 and CDR2: LNHDA, SQIVND (reference sequence). In DNA, the CDR3 is TGTGCCAGTAGTATTTCGGCTAGCGGGTACAATGAGCAGTTCTTC. Protein sequence: CASSISASGYNEQFF.

This clone came up once. The genes are TRBV5-1 and TRBJ2-7, with D maybe TRBD2 (5 bases). Trimming shortened V by 1 base and J by 3 bases, and 14 bases separated the two germline ends. CDR3 length equals 15 residues. Germline values: CDR1 SGHRS, CDR2 YFSETQ. The CDR3 nucleotides read TGCGCCAGCAGCTTGACCGGGGTAAACCTCTACGAGCAGTACTTC. It codes for CASSLTGVNLYEQYF.